This T cell receptor (beta chain) was found in a study of CD8 T cells in ankylosing spondylitis. Study results and caveats: Disease-linked clones were CD8+ and relatively rare in peripheral blood. Characteristic of ankylosing spondylitis blood, it appeared, was a TCR beta motif comprising eight highly homologous variants. Earlier literature documents some of the motif variants in reactive arthritis synovial fluid and blood. Researchers reportedly found disease-linked clones significantly enriched in matched ankylosing spondylitis synovial fluid.

With molecular barcodes, quantitative 5'-RACE was used to make the TCR beta libraries. One entry per CDR3 protein results from TCRdb running MiXCR on the 5' RACE reads. This sample has around 770,000 distinct CDR3 sequences, with 12% found just once. A note on this clonotype: Its antigen is currently unknown.

The CDR3 has 16 amino acids. CDR1 is MNHEY, CDR2 SVGEGT, per germline. Trimming took off 6 bases at V and 0 bases at J, with 15 bases between the two ends. This chain connects TRBV6-2 or TRBV6-3 to TRBJ2-1; the D gene could be TRBD1 or TRBD2 (5 bases each). The sample was blood, either unsorted or a sorted T cell fraction (not recorded which). The TCR was taken from a male donor with ankylosing spondylitis. The CDR3 loop is CASSRGGPSSYNEQFF. The DNA for the CDR3 is TGTGCCAGCAGCCGGGGCGGCCCGAGCTCCTACAATGAGCAGTTCTTC.